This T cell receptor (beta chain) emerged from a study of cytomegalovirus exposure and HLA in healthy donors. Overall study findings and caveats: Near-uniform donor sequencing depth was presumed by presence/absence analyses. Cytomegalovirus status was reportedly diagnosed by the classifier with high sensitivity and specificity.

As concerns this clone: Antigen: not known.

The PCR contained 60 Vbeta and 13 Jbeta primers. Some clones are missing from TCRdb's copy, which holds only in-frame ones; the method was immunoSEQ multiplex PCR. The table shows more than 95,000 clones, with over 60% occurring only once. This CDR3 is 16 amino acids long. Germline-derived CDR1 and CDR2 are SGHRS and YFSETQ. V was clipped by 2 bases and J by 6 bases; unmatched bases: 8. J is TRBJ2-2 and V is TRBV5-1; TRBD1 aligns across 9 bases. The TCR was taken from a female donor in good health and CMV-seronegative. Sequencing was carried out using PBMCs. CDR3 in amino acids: CASSFSAQGAAGELFF. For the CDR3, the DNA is TGCGCCAGCAGCTTTTCGGCACAGGGGGCGGCCGGGGAGCTGTTTTTT.